This T cell receptor (beta chain) was captured by sequencing in a study of blood T cell repertoires in COVID-19. As for the study in general: Collection of acute and convalescent COVID-19 samples took place in the United States, Italy and Spain. From T cells, B-cell-depleted T cells, or PBMCs came the material, which was cDNA or gDNA.

Germline V lookup: CDR1 KGHDR, CDR2 SFDVKD. The V and J ends lost 2 bases and 2 bases respectively, with 11 bases between them. The CDR3 consists of 15 residues. Per the original methods: Reference gene primers were amplified, and this amplification served to estimate nucleated cell counts. The repertoire was sequenced with immunoSEQ multiplex PCR; TCRdb's copy has only in-frame clones and lacks some. The V and J calls and clone size come from that table; D and trimming were worked out from the DNA. The profile covers hundreds of thousands of clones, with 75% to 90% appearing a single time and more than 7.5% taken by the ten largest. Membership in each cohort depended on participant-reported clinical history.

This chain connects TRBV24-1 to TRBJ1-1, with no clear D. The origin of this receptor is a woman aged 55-75 years who had recovered from COVID-19. The sequenced sample consisted of PBMCs or T cells enriched from blood (not recorded which). The CDR3 region has the DNA TGTGCCACCAGTGATTCGCGACTCCTAAACACTGAAGCTTTCTTT. Its translation is CATSDSRLLNTEAFF.